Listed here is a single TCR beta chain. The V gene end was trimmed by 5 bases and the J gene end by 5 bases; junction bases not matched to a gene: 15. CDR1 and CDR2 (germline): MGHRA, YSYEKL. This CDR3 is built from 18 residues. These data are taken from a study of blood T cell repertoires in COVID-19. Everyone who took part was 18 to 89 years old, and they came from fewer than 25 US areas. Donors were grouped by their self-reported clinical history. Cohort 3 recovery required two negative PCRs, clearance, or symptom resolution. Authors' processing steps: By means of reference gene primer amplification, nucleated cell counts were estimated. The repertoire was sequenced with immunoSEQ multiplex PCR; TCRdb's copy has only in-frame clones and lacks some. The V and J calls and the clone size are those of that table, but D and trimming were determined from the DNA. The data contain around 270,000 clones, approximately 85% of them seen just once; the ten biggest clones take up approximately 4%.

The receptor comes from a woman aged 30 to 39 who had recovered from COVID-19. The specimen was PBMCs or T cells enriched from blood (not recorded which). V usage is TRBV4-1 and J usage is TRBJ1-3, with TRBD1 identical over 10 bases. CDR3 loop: CASSDPKTGGKFRNTIYF. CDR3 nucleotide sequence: TGCGCCAGCAGCGATCCGAAGACAGGGGGCAAATTTAGAAACACCATATATTTT.